This TCR beta chain was sequenced in a study of T cells in Graves' hyperthyroidism and ophthalmopathy. Study summary: Before treatment of any kind, peripheral blood was taken at initial diagnosis.

Amplification of TCR beta CDR3 regions was performed using RNA transcripts as template. Using the HTBI primer set, a first-round RT-PCR was run on the TCR CDR3. TCRdb processed the multiplex PCR reads anew with MiXCR; each CDR3 protein has one entry. This table holds approximately 380,000 distinct CDR3 sequences, 11% to 15% found once. This clonotype showed up many times. What it binds is not known. Study-level results: Among thyroid clonotypes expanded above 0.001, most also appeared in blood. Prediction of ophthalmopathy progression came a median approximately 6 months pre-onset.

The receptor's source is a middle-aged man with Graves' ophthalmopathy. Sequenced input: blood.

As DNA, the CDR3 is TGCAGTGCCGTTACCGGCGCTAACTATGGCTACACCTTC. Translating gives CSAVTGANYGYTF. This chain links TRBV20-1 with TRBJ1-2; the D is unclear. The CDR3 spans 13 residues. Trimming removed 6 bases at V and 0 bases at J, with 11 bases between. The V gene's germline CDR1 is DFQATT and CDR2 SNEGSKA (reference sequence).